The clone carrying this TCR beta chain was seen a handful of times. The antigen is undetermined. Per germline, CDR1 LNHDA and CDR2 SQIVND (reference sequence). The CDR3 sequence is 16 residues long. Unmatched junction bases numbered 14, after V lost 5 bases and J lost 8 bases. The data stem from a study of HIV-infected children after antiretroviral therapy interruption. Study context: In continuous treatment, analyzed samples were from weeks 0, 48 and 150.

The TCR library was built from RNA with a 3' RACE protocol and unique molecular identifiers. TCRdb re-called the 3' RACE reads with MiXCR, one entry per CDR3 protein. The table records more than 85,000 distinct CDR3 sequences, 5.5% to 8.5% of them present only once. The study's findings and limits: The CD45RA+ naive sort may contain some EMRA or stem memory cells.

Treatment of the sample: PENTA 11 planned treatment interruption arm or continuous ART arm. The sequence came from a pool of human donors with HIV. This chain uses TRBV19 with TRBJ2-1; 8 nucleotides agree with TRBD2. Specimen: CD45RA+ CD4+ T cells from PBMCs, pooled from several time points, collected from a donor given antiretroviral therapy, either interrupted or continuous. Sample subset: naive CD4+ CD45RA+ CD45RO- T cells. For the CDR3, the DNA is TGTGCCAGTAGTTCAAACCGAGCGGGAGTCGTGTATGAGCAGTTCTTC. Its protein product is CASSSNRAGVVYEQFF.